This note documents a single TCR beta chain sequence. Its target is unknown. This record belongs to a study of monozygotic twins with inflammatory bowel disease. Whole-study findings and limits: Among twins, concordant and discordant pairs did not differ in repertoire similarity, possibly from limited power.

Addition of UMIs with a 6-nucleotide sample barcode was achieved by template switching. After re-calling the 5' RACE reads, TCRdb lists one entry per CDR3 protein, DNA absent. Its table lists under 150,000 distinct CDR3 sequences. For every donor, one blood sample of approximately 2.5 ml was drawn. Blood samples, whole and unsorted for T cells, yielded the isolated total RNA. The sequencing input was blood. The receptor was isolated from a human donor with ulcerative colitis or Crohn's disease, or a healthy co-twin of an affected twin (not recorded which).

CDR3 sequence reads: CASSARVAGQRGEQYF. This sequence joins TRBV11-2 and TRBJ2-7; TCRdb's D gene call, TRBD1, goes unchecked for lack of DNA. This CDR3 has 16 residues. Per the germline V gene, CDR1 is SGHAT and CDR2 is FQNNGV.